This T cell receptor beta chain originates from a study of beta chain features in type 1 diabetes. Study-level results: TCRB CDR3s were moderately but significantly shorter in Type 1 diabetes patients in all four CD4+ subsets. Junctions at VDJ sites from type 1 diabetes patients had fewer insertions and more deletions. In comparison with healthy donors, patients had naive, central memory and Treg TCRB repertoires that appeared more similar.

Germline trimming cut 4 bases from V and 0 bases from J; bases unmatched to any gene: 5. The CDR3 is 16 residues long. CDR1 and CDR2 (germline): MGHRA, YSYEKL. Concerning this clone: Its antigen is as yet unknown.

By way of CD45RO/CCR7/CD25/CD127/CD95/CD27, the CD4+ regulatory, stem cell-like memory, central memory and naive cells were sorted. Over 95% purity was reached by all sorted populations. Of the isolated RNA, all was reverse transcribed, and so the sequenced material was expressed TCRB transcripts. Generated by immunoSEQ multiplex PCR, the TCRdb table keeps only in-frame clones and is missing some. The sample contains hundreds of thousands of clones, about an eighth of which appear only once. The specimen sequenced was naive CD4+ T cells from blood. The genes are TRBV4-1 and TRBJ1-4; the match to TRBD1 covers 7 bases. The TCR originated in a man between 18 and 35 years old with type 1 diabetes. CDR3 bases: TGCGCCAGCAGCCTCCCCGGACAGGCAACTAATGAAAAACTGTTTTTT. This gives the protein CASSLPGQATNEKLFF.